The 24 T cell receptor beta chains below were found in one sample sequenced in a study of blood T cell repertoires in COVID-19. Generated by immunoSEQ multiplex PCR, the TCRdb table keeps only in-frame clones and is missing some. Among roughly 63,000 clones listed, approximately 79% were seen once. Input material: peripheral blood. These receptors were obtained from a human donor in a cohort sampled during active COVID-19.

This clone occurred a few times. The V call is TRBV5-1, the J call TRBJ1-5; 7 bases fit TRBD1. Germline V gene lookup returns CDR1 SGHRS and CDR2 YFSETQ. The length of the CDR3 is 14 residues. Germline trimming cut 4 bases from V and 7 bases from J; bases unmatched to any gene: 8. As DNA, the CDR3 is TGCGCCAGCAGCAGGGATGGACAGGACCAGCCCCAGCATTTT. This codes for CASSRDGQDQPQHF.

The chain employs TRBV28 and TRBJ2-7, with D hard to call. This CDR3 is built from 12 residues. The ends were cut back, 6 bases at V and 2 bases at J, with 8 bases in the middle. Germline V gene sequence: CDR1 MDHEN, CDR2 SYDVKM. CDR3 nucleotide sequence: TGTGCCAGCAGCGACTTTACCTACGAGCAGTACTTC. Encoded protein: CASSDFTYEQYF. The full variable domain, rest sourced from reference TRBV28 and TRBJ2-7, is DVKVTQSSRYLVKRTGEKVFLECVQDMDHENMFWYRQDPGLGLRLIYFSYDVKMKEKGDIPEGYSVSREKKERFSLILESASTNQTSMYLCASSDFTYEQYFGPGTRLTVT.

The V gene is TRBV9, the J gene TRBJ2-5; 8 bases fit TRBD1. Germline trimming cut 3 bases from V and 4 bases from J; bases unmatched to any gene: 8. Germline V gives CDR1 SGDLS, CDR2 YYNGEE. The CDR3 has 15 amino acids. The CDR3 DNA reads as TGTGCCAGCAGCGAAGGGGTTGGACAGGGAGAGACCCAGTACTTC. Its translation: CASSEGVGQGETQYF.

V gene TRBV18 combines with J gene TRBJ2-5; 12 nucleotides match TRBD2. CDR3 size: 18 residues. V shed 3 bases and J 0 bases; nucleotides not matched to a gene: 8. Germline loops: CDR1 KGHSH, CDR2 LQKENI. The CDR3: CASSPTSGRPNHQETQYF. The CDR3 bases are TGTGCCAGCTCACCGACTAGCGGGAGACCCAATCACCAAGAGACCCAGTACTTC.

The genes are TRBV6-1 and TRBJ2-3; TRBD2 aligns across 13 bases. The CDR3 consists of 17 residues. Germline V CDR1 and CDR2: MNHNS, SASEGT. V shed 4 bases, J shed 5 bases, and the junction held 9 bases outside the gene matches. DNA for the CDR3: TGTGCCAGCAGTGGGACTAGCGGGAGTAGGCTCCTAGATACGCAGTATTTT. Amino acids: CASSGTSGSRLLDTQYF.

The gene calls are TRBV6-5 and TRBJ1-1; D is ambiguous. The CDR3 runs to 13 residues. Germline V CDR1 and CDR2: MNHEY, SVGAGI. V was shortened by 6 bases and J by 4 bases, with 12 bases between the two germline ends. The CDR3 reads CASRTPGGTEAFF. The CDR3 DNA sequence: TGTGCCAGCAGAACTCCGGGAGGCACTGAAGCTTTCTTT.

This chain links TRBV10-3 with TRBJ2-7, with 7 bases fitting TRBD1. Germline loops: CDR1 ENHRY, CDR2 SYGVKD. This CDR3 contains 15 residues. Trimming at V came to 3 bases and at J to 4 bases, leaving 9 bases not matched to a gene. CDR3 bases: TGTGCCATCAGTGACCAGAGGGGGCTTGGGTACGAGCAGTACTTC. It is translated as CAISDQRGLGYEQYF.

The rearrangement uses TRBV23-1 and TRBJ2-7; TRBD1 matches at 8 bases. TRBV23-1 is an ORF; its function is uncertain. V lost 8 bases to trimming and J lost 2 bases; unmatched junction nucleotides: 8. The CDR3 contains 14 residues. The CDR3 sequence: CASGTGTGPYEQYF. Written as DNA, the CDR3 is TGCGCCAGCGGTACCGGGACAGGCCCCTACGAGCAGTACTTC.

This clone is a singleton in its sample. V gene TRBV7-2 combines with J gene TRBJ1-6, with TRBD1 matching over 7 bases. The CDR3 covers 14 residues. V lost 5 bases, J lost 6 bases, and 4 bases stayed unmatched. Germline V CDR1 and CDR2: SGHTA, FQGNSA. The CDR3 here is CASSPRQGNSPLHF. In DNA form, the CDR3 reads TGTGCCAGCAGCCCCCGACAGGGTAATTCACCCCTCCACTTT. The complete variable domain, with remaining parts taken from reference TRBV7-2 and TRBJ1-6, reads GAGVSQSPSNKVTEKGKDVELRCDPISGHTALYWYRQSLGQGLEFLIYFQGNSAPDKSGLPSDRFSAERTGGSVSTLTIQRTQQEDSAVYLCASSPRQGNSPLHFGNGTRLTVT.

This chain connects TRBV29-1 to TRBJ1-2; 9 bases are a match to TRBD1. The CDR3 runs 13 residues. CDR1 SQVTM and CDR2 ANQGSEA come from the germline V gene. The V segment lost 7 bases and the J segment 8 bases; nucleotides outside the gene matches: 11. The CDR3 DNA reads TGCAGCGACGGGGGACAGGGAACTATAGGCTACACCTTC. Amino acids: CSDGGQGTIGYTF.

V and J are TRBV5-6 and TRBJ2-1, with 9 bases lining up with TRBD2. CDR3 length: 17 amino acids. V lost 0 bases to trimming and J lost 1 base; unmatched junction nucleotides: 5. Germline V CDR1 and CDR2: SGHDT, YYEEEE. CDR3 sequence: CASSLARTSVSYNEQFF. CDR3 nucleotides: TGTGCCAGCAGCTTGGCTAGGACTAGCGTGTCCTACAATGAGCAGTTCTTC.

The rearrangement links TRBV5-1 to TRBJ1-4; 7 positions agree with TRBD1. V trimming: 0 bases; J trimming: 7 bases; junction bases outside the gene matches: 9. The CDR3 has 16 residues. Germline V gene lookup returns CDR1 SGHRS and CDR2 YFSETQ. The CDR3 region is CASSLDLGGAGEKLFF. The CDR3 coding sequence is TGCGCCAGCAGCTTGGACCTAGGGGGCGCGGGTGAAAAACTGTTTTTT.

This clone was seen only once. The chain combines TRBV7-2 with TRBJ2-5; maybe TRBD1 (6 bases). Germline CDR1 reads SGHTA; CDR2 reads FQGNSA. The CDR3 extends over 13 amino acids. The V and J ends lost 5 bases and 5 bases respectively, with 12 bases between them. CDR3 region: CASSLDRRETQYF. The CDR3 region has the DNA TGTGCCAGCAGCCTCGACAGGAGGGAGACCCAGTACTTC.

V and J are TRBV4-1 and TRBJ2-3; no definite D call. Trimming cost V 1 base and J 6 bases, with 8 bases left between them. The germline CDR1 and CDR2 sequences are MGHRA and YSYEKL. The CDR3 contains 13 residues. The CDR3 DNA reads as TGCGCCAGCAGCCAAGTGCCCGCGGATACGCAGTATTTT. Its translation: CASSQVPADTQYF.

This clone was picked up a small number of times. The chain couples TRBV7-8 to TRBJ2-1, with 7 bases fitting TRBD2. Germline-derived CDR1 and CDR2 are SGHVS and FQNEAQ. The CDR3 has 11 amino acids. The CDR3 here is CASGGKNEQFF. CDR3 bases: TGTGCGTCGGGGGGAAAGAATGAGCAGTTCTTC. Full variable domain (missing parts from reference TRBV7-8 and TRBJ2-1): GAGVSQSPRYKVAKRGQDVALRCDPISGHVSLFWYQQALGQGPEFLTYFQNEAQLDKSGLPSDRFFAERPEGSVSTLKIQRTQQEDSAVYLCASGGKNEQFFGPGTRLTVL.

This clone has more than one count but fewer than ten. The V and J genes are TRBV30 and TRBJ2-7; D is undetermined. V lost 1 base, J lost 4 bases, and 14 bases lay in between. This CDR3 comprises 14 residues. The germline V gene encodes CDR1 GTSNPN and CDR2 SVGIG (reference sequence). The CDR3 nucleotides are TGTGCCTGGAGTGCTCTACCTCAGACTTACGAGCAGTACTTC. Residues: CAWSALPQTYEQYF.

This chain joins TRBV27 and TRBJ2-3, with D unresolved. From germline, CDR1 is MNHEY and CDR2 SMNVEV (reference sequence). With 7 bases removed from V and 2 bases from J, the gap between germline ends came to 16 bases. The CDR3 runs to 15 residues. CDR3 amino acids: CASTARGSPTDTQYF. The DNA for the CDR3 is TGTGCCAGCACCGCCCGCGGCAGCCCCACAGATACGCAGTATTTT.

V usage is TRBV5-1 and J usage is TRBJ2-1, with D perhaps TRBD2 (6 bases). The CDR3 runs 15 residues. The germline V gene has CDR1 SGHRS and CDR2 YFSETQ. V was cut by 5 bases and J by 0 bases, with 12 bases left in between. The CDR3 DNA reads TGCGCCAGCAGGCCTCGGGGGAGCTCCTACAATGAGCAGTTCTTC. This sequence encodes CASRPRGSSYNEQFF.

The CDR3 here is CASSTTGLGTQYF. CDR3 bases: TGTGCCAGCAGTACGACAGGGTTGGGGACCCAGTACTTC. The chain uses TRBV2 and TRBJ2-5, with 7 bases fitting TRBD1. The CDR3 is 13 residues long. CDR1 is SNHLY, CDR2 FYNNEI, per germline. J lost 7 bases, V lost 5 bases, and 7 bases had no gene match.

The chain joins TRBV7-2 to TRBJ2-3; 8 bases agree with TRBD2. The V gene end was trimmed by 1 base and the J gene end by 0 bases; junction bases not matched to a gene: 9. The CDR3 is 18 residues long. Germline CDR1 and CDR2: SGHTA and FQGNSA. The CDR3 DNA follows: TGTGCCAGCAGCTTAGGGCCAGCGGGAGTCGGTAGCACAGATACGCAGTATTTT. This encodes CASSLGPAGVGSTDTQYF. Based on the CDR3 plus reference TRBV7-2 and TRBJ2-3, the full variable domain is GAGVSQSPSNKVTEKGKDVELRCDPISGHTALYWYRQSLGQGLEFLIYFQGNSAPDKSGLPSDRFSAERTGGSVSTLTIQRTQQEDSAVYLCASSLGPAGVGSTDTQYFGPGTRLTVL.

V gene TRBV29-1 combines with J gene TRBJ1-2; 9 bases line up with TRBD1. The junction had 8 bases not matched to a gene; V was cut back by 6 bases and J by 6 bases. Germline CDR1 reads SQVTM; CDR2 reads ANQGSEA. The CDR3 contains 13 residues. The CDR3 nucleotides are TGCAGCGTGTCCGGGACAGGGCAGAATGGCTACACCTTC. It specifies CSVSGTGQNGYTF. The entire variable domain, with the rest obtained from reference TRBV29-1 and TRBJ1-2, is as follows: SAVISQKPSRDICQRGTSLTIQCQVDSQVTMMFWYRQQPGQSLTLIATANQGSEATYESGFVIDKFPISRPNLTFSTLTVSNMSPEDSSIYLCSVSGTGQNGYTFGSGTRLTVV.

V and J are TRBV11-3 and TRBJ2-7; the D gene is possibly TRBD1 (6 bases). This CDR3 contains 17 residues. Germline-derived CDR1 and CDR2 are SGHNT and YENEEA. With 2 bases removed from V and 0 bases from J, the gap between germline ends came to 17 bases. Here the CDR3 DNA reads TGTGCCAGCAGCTTACTTTGGGGGCAGGGGAGCTCCTACGAGCAGTACTTC. Amino acid sequence: CASSLLWGQGSSYEQYF.

The table lists this clone with a count of one. V gene TRBV7-9 combines with J gene TRBJ1-2; weak D call: TRBD1 (5 bases). Germline assignment: CDR1 SEHNR and CDR2 FQNEAQ (reference sequence). The CDR3 is made up of 14 amino acids. Trimming took off 5 bases at V and 9 bases at J, with 19 bases between the two ends. In nucleotides, the CDR3 is TGTGCCAGCAGCCCAGTTCGGGGGGGGGATCGCTACACCTTC. Protein: CASSPVRGGDRYTF. Complete variable domain (other parts from reference TRBV7-9 and TRBJ1-2): DTGVSQNPRHKITKRGQNVTFRCDPISEHNRLYWYRQTLGQGPEFLTYFQNEAQLEKSRLLSDRFSAERPKGSFSTLEIQRTEQGDSAMYLCASSPVRGGDRYTFGSGTRLTVV.

V is TRBV18 and J is TRBJ1-6, with 8 bases lining up with TRBD1. Germline V CDR1 and CDR2: KGHSH, LQKENI. This CDR3 region has 16 residues. V shed 3 bases, J shed 4 bases, and the junction held 5 bases outside the gene matches. As DNA, the CDR3 is TGTGCCAGCTCACCCCAGGGGGCGCGTTATAATTCACCCCTCCACTTT. Amino acids: CASSPQGARYNSPLHF.